Below are 27 T cell receptor beta chains sequenced from a single sample in a study of cytomegalovirus exposure and HLA in healthy donors listed by TCRdb under 2017. The library was prepared using the immunoSEQ multiplex PCR assay. The clones in this table, taken by TCRdb from immuneACCESS, are in-frame only. Not every clone is retained; where verified, under half of the shortfall comes from an unresolved V gene, and the cause of the rest is unknown. The table for this sample lists approximately 200,000 clones; around 90% of them were counted only once. The ten largest clones take up just under 3% of the sample. Sequenced input: PBMCs. These receptors all stem from a woman between 18 and 29 years old in good health and CMV-seronegative.

The CDR3 DNA reads as TGTGCCAGCAGTCTCGGGACAGACGAGCAGTACTTC. It yields the protein CASSLGTDEQYF. V is TRBV27 and J is TRBJ2-7, with 7 bases matching TRBD1. From germline, CDR1 is MNHEY and CDR2 SMNVEV (reference sequence). There are 12 residues in the CDR3. Unmatched junction bases numbered 3, after V lost 5 bases and J lost 5 bases.

A single count supports this clone. The chain carries TRBV27 and TRBJ2-7; 9 nucleotides line up with TRBD1. CDR3 length equals 14 residues. CDR1 is MNHEY and CDR2 is SMNVEV in the germline V gene (reference sequence). The trim removed 5 bases at V and 3 bases at J, leaving 5 bases unmatched. The CDR3 spells CASSQDRGGYEQYF. The CDR3 nucleotides read TGTGCCAGCAGTCAGGACAGGGGAGGCTACGAGCAGTACTTC.

A note on this clone: Other nucleotide sequences from this sample produce the same CDR3. V usage is TRBV2 and J usage is TRBJ1-1, with D uncertain. There are 12 residues in the CDR3. CDR1 and CDR2 (germline): SNHLY, FYNNEI. V was pared by 2 bases and J by 1 base, with 2 bases between. CDR3 sequence: CASSEQNTEAFF. DNA of the CDR3: TGTGCCAGCAGTGAACAGAACACTGAAGCTTTCTTT.

The chain carries TRBV2 and TRBJ2-1, with unresolved D. Trimming removed 4 bases at V and 9 bases at J, with 4 bases between. Germline values: CDR1 SNHLY, CDR2 FYNNEI. This CDR3 is built from 10 residues. The DNA for the CDR3 is TGTGCCAGCAGTGGCAGTGAGCAGTTCTTC. Its translation is CASSGSEQFF.

J is TRBJ2-1 and V is TRBV2; the match to TRBD2 covers 12 bases. The CDR3 is 15 amino acids. V shed 6 bases, J shed 9 bases, and the junction held 9 bases outside the gene matches. Per germline, CDR1 SNHLY and CDR2 FYNNEI. The CDR3 nucleotides read TGTGCCAGCAGCCTACTAGCGGGAGGTTTCTCTGAGCAGTTCTTC. This translates into CASSLLAGGFSEQFF.

The genes are TRBV27 and TRBJ2-3; no clear D gene. Trimming removed 10 bases at V and 3 bases at J, with 8 bases between. The germline V gene has CDR1 MNHEY and CDR2 SMNVEV (reference sequence). CDR3 length: 11 residues. CDR3 sequence reads: CATRVTDTQYF. The CDR3 DNA follows: TGTGCCACCCGGGTGACAGATACGCAGTATTTT.

The chain links TRBV7-2 to TRBJ2-3, with 13 bases that match TRBD2. The V gene's germline CDR1 is SGHTA and CDR2 FQGNSA. The J segment lost 3 bases and the V segment lost 3 bases, leaving 6 bases of the junction unmatched. This CDR3 contains 17 residues. The CDR3, as DNA: TGTGCCAGCAGCTTTGGCCAGGGACTAGCGGGAACAGATACGCAGTATTTT. Translating it yields CASSFGQGLAGTDTQYF.

The rearrangement joins TRBV2 to TRBJ2-1, with 7 positions matching TRBD1. In germline, CDR1 is SNHLY, CDR2 FYNNEI. V was clipped by 8 bases and J by 3 bases; unmatched bases: 16. The CDR3 totals 17 residues. The CDR3 here is CASSEADRVRYYNEQFF. For the CDR3, the DNA is TGTGCCAGCTCCGAGGCAGACAGGGTGAGATACTACAATGAGCAGTTCTTC.

CDR3 amino acids: CASRSDRLNTEAFF. Here the CDR3 DNA reads TGTGCCAGCAGATCGGACAGGTTGAACACTGAAGCTTTCTTT. This chain connects TRBV5-4 to TRBJ1-1; 7 bases are shared with TRBD1. The CDR3 runs to 14 residues. Germline assignment: CDR1 SGHNT and CDR2 YYREEE (reference sequence). Germline trimming cut 5 bases from V and 0 bases from J; bases unmatched to any gene: 4.

This chain uses TRBV2 with TRBJ2-7; 7 nucleotides align to TRBD2. Germline CDR1 reads SNHLY; CDR2 reads FYNNEI. J was trimmed by 0 bases and V by 2 bases; bases with no gene match: 10. The CDR3 totals 17 residues. The DNA of the CDR3 is TGTGCCAGCAGTGAAACGTCTAGCGGAGGAAGCTCCTACGAGCAGTACTTC. This codes for CASSETSSGGSSYEQYF.

V and J are TRBV30 and TRBJ2-4, with D possibly being TRBD1 (5 bases). Trimming removed 5 bases at V and 12 bases at J, with 14 bases between. This CDR3 comprises 11 residues. From germline, CDR1 is GTSNPN and CDR2 SVGIG (reference sequence). DNA for the CDR3: TGTGCCTGGTCCCAGGGAAAGGCTCAGTACTTC. Encoded protein: CAWSQGKAQYF. The complete variable domain, with remaining parts taken from reference TRBV30 and TRBJ2-4, reads SQTIHQWPATLVQPVGSPLSLECTVEGTSNPNLYWYRQAAGRGLQLLFYSVGIGQISSEVPQNLSASRPQDRQFILSSKKLLLSDSGFYLCAWSQGKAQYFGAGTRLSVL.

The chain joins TRBV2 to TRBJ2-5; 9 bases match TRBD1. The germline gives CDR1 SNHLY, CDR2 FYNNEI. With 4 bases clipped from V and 1 base from J, the junction kept 13 bases outside the gene matches. This CDR3 region has 18 residues. The CDR3 DNA sequence: TGTGCCAGCAGTGTCGATATTCGGACAGGGGTCCTCCAAGAGACCCAGTACTTC. Amino acids: CASSVDIRTGVLQETQYF.

V and J are TRBV7-6 and TRBJ1-5; the D gene is possibly TRBD1 (6 bases). Trimming shortened V by 2 bases and J by 5 bases, and 13 bases separated the two germline ends. This CDR3 is 15 amino acids long. The germline gives CDR1 SGHVS, CDR2 FNYEAQ. The CDR3 is CASSLSQGPDQPQHF. CDR3 sequence (DNA): TGTGCCAGCAGCTTATCCCAGGGGCCGGATCAGCCCCAGCATTTT.

This chain uses TRBV13 with TRBJ2-7; 7 nucleotides agree with TRBD1. Germline V gives CDR1 PRHDT, CDR2 FYEKMQ (reference sequence). J lost 1 base, V lost 4 bases, and 7 bases had no gene match. There are 15 residues in the CDR3. The CDR3 here is CASSSTLDRSYEQYF. DNA of the CDR3: TGTGCCAGCAGCTCCACCTTGGACAGGTCCTACGAGCAGTACTTC.

The J gene is TRBJ2-5, the V gene TRBV28, with 8 bases aligning to TRBD2. The CDR3 is made up of 17 amino acids. The germline V gene has CDR1 MDHEN and CDR2 SYDVKM. Trimming took 4 bases from V and 4 from J; bases not matched to a gene: 14. CDR3 sequence reads: CASSSRVSGAVGETQYF. The CDR3 coding sequence is TGTGCCAGCAGTTCACGGGTTAGCGGGGCGGTAGGAGAGACCCAGTACTTC.

The gene calls are TRBV5-6 and TRBJ1-2; the D is unclear. CDR3 size: 14 residues. V was clipped by 0 bases and J by 8 bases, with 14 bases between them. Germline loops: CDR1 SGHDT, CDR2 YYEEEE. The CDR3 reads CASSLAEPVEGYTF. CDR3 bases: TGTGCCAGCAGCTTGGCCGAACCGGTTGAGGGCTACACCTTC. The whole variable domain, remainder taken from reference TRBV5-6 and TRBJ1-2, is DAGVTQSPTHLIKTRGQQVTLRCSPKSGHDTVSWYQQALGQGPQFIFQYYEEEERQRGNFPDRFSGHQFPNYSSELNVNALLLGDSALYLCASSLAEPVEGYTFGSGTRLTVV.

The chain uses TRBV27 and TRBJ1-5, with TRBD1 matching 9 bases. Trimming cost V 8 bases and J 6 bases; bases outside gene matches: 2. CDR1 and CDR2 from the germline V gene are MNHEY and SMNVEV (reference sequence). The CDR3 runs 12 residues. The CDR3 DNA follows: TGTGCCAGCGGGACAGGGAGTCAGCCCCAGCATTTT. Its protein is CASGTGSQPQHF.

This chain uses TRBV6-6 with TRBJ2-7; 9 bases align to TRBD1. Germline-derived CDR1 and CDR2 are MNHNY and SVGAGI (reference sequence). V lost 6 bases, J lost 7 bases, and 4 bases stayed unmatched. The CDR3 extends over 12 amino acids. CDR3 residues: CASRQGAGEQYF. The DNA for the CDR3 is TGTGCCAGCAGACAGGGGGCGGGTGAGCAGTACTTC.

The chain links TRBV29-1 to TRBJ2-1; 10 bases fit TRBD2. Germline CDR1 SQVTM, CDR2 ANQGSEA. The CDR3 has 15 amino acids. V gave up 1 base and J gave up 6 bases; unmatched junction bases: 6. The DNA for the CDR3 is TGCAGCGTTGAAGGGGCTAGCGGGAGTCTCAATGAGCAGTTCTTC. Its translation is CSVEGASGSLNEQFF.

The chain carries TRBV28 and TRBJ2-3; TRBD2 matches 13 bases. The J segment lost 5 bases and the V segment lost 6 bases, leaving 8 bases of the junction unmatched. CDR1 is MDHEN and CDR2 is SYDVKM in the germline V gene. The CDR3 is 16 residues long. The CDR3 nucleotides read TGTGCCAGCAGATACGGACTAGCGGGAGCGTTAGATACGCAGTATTTT. Translating it yields CASRYGLAGALDTQYF.

The chain recombines TRBV4-2 with TRBJ1-2, with D uncertain. CDR1 and CDR2 from the germline V gene are LGHNA and YNFKEQ. Trimming left V 3 bases short and J 5 bases short, with 13 bases between. CDR3 size: 14 residues. Here the CDR3 reads CASSHPEYRYGYTF. CDR3 nucleotides: TGTGCCAGCAGCCACCCGGAGTATCGGTATGGCTACACCTTC.

The count of this clone is one. V is TRBV5-7 and J is TRBJ1-3; D might be TRBD1 (6 bases). Being an ORF, TRBV5-7 has a function that is uncertain. V lost 3 bases, J lost 0 bases, and 7 bases lay in between. The CDR3 sequence is 14 residues long. The chain's CDR3 is CASSWDNSGNTIYF. CDR3 sequence (DNA): TGTGCCAGCAGCTGGGACAACTCTGGAAACACCATATATTTT.

The chain is built from TRBV27 and TRBJ1-5; 7 bases are a match to TRBD1. The CDR3 loop spans 13 amino acids. CDR1 and CDR2 (germline): MNHEY, SMNVEV (reference sequence). V gave up 6 bases and J gave up 3 bases; unmatched junction bases: 2. CDR3 protein: CASRDRLNQPQHF. CDR3 DNA sequence: TGTGCCAGCAGGGACAGGCTCAATCAGCCCCAGCATTTT.

V usage is TRBV28 and J usage is TRBJ2-3; D is uncertain. There are 13 residues in the CDR3. CDR1 and CDR2 (germline): MDHEN, SYDVKM. Trimming left V 2 bases short and J 2 bases short, with 5 bases between. CDR3 amino acids: CASSLQATDTQYF. CDR3 DNA sequence: TGTGCCAGCAGTTTACAAGCCACAGATACGCAGTATTTT.

The chain links TRBV9 to TRBJ2-7; 10 bases are shared with TRBD1. Germline CDR1 and CDR2: SGDLS and YYNGEE. Trimming at V came to 4 bases and at J to 5 bases, leaving 9 bases not matched to a gene. This CDR3 region has 15 residues. The CDR3 loop is CASSPRTGGIDEQYF. The CDR3 nucleotides are TGTGCCAGCAGCCCTCGGACAGGGGGAATAGACGAGCAGTACTTC. The full variable domain, in which reference TRBV9 and TRBJ2-7 provide the parts outside the CDR3, is DSGVTQTPKHLITATGQRVTLRCSPRSGDLSVYWYQQSLDQGLQFLIQYYNGEERAKGNILERFSAQQFPDLHSELNLSSLELGDSALYFCASSPRTGGIDEQYFGPGTRLTVT.

This chain links TRBV27 with TRBJ2-7, with a weak D call TRBD2 (6 bases). Per germline, CDR1 MNHEY and CDR2 SMNVEV (reference sequence). This CDR3 has 18 residues. Trimming cost V 1 base and J 0 bases, with 19 bases left between them. In DNA, the CDR3 is TGTGCCAGCAGTTTATTCCCCCCGACTAGTTCCAGCTCCTACGAGCAGTACTTC. Translation: CASSLFPPTSSSSYEQYF.

The V and J genes are TRBV6-1 and TRBJ2-1, with TRBD1 identical over 9 bases. Germline lookup yields CDR1 MNHNS and CDR2 SASEGT. The V gene end was trimmed by 7 bases and the J gene end by 1 base; junction bases not matched to a gene: 2. This CDR3 contains 14 residues. CDR3 residues: CASNGQGSYNEQFF. Written as DNA, the CDR3 is TGTGCCAGCAACGGACAGGGGTCCTACAATGAGCAGTTCTTC.